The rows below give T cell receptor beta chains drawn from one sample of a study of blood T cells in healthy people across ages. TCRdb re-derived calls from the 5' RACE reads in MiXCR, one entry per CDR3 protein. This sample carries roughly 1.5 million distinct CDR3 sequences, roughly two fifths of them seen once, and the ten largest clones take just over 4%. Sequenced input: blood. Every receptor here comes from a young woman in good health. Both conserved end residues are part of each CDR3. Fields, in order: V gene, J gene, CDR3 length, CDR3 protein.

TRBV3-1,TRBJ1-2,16,CASSQDGPGTNYGYTF
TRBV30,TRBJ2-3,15,CAWSVRGRLTDTQYF
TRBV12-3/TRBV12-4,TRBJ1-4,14,CASRTTGVDEKLFF
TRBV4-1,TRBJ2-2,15,CASSQRGGNTGELFF
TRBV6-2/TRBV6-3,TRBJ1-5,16,CASSYPTGYSNQPQHF
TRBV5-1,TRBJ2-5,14,CASSLGQGRETQYF
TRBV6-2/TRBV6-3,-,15,CASSYRMGQDHEQYF
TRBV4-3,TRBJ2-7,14,CASSQITQTGEQYF
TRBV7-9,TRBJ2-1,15,CASSSGTSGENEQFF
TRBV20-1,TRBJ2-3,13,CSASDDSTDTQYF
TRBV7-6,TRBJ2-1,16,CASSSYTGLAGDEQFF
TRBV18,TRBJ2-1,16,CAGSPLLAGGPSEQFF
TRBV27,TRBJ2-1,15,CASTKGLQRYNEQFF
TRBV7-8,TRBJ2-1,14,CASSSGTGILEQFF
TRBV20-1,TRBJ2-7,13,CSARAGGAHEQYF
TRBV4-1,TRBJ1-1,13,CASSPPIGTTAFF
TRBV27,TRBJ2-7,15,CASSLDRTGRNEQYF
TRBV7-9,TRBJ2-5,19,CASSLASWAGTTTYAEQYF
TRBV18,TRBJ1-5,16,CASSPGQGRGNQPQHF
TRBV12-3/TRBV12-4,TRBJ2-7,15,CASSIRREVSYEQYF
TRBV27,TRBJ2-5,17,CASSTFGSSDIEETQYF
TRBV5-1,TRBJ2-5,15,CASSFRSNRVETQYF
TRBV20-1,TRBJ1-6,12,CSARPGGSPLHF
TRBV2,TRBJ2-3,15,CASATGFTSTDTQYF
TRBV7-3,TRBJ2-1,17,CASSQRAGTGAASEQFF
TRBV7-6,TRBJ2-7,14,CASSVLTSGGEQYF
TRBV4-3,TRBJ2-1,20,CASSQALGPALAGGYNEQFF
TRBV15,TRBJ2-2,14,CATSRAQGPGELFF
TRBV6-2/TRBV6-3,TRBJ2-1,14,CASTLGQGAREQFF
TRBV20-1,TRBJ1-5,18,CSARDRVAGELGNQPQHF
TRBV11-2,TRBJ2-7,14,CASSLERASYEQYF